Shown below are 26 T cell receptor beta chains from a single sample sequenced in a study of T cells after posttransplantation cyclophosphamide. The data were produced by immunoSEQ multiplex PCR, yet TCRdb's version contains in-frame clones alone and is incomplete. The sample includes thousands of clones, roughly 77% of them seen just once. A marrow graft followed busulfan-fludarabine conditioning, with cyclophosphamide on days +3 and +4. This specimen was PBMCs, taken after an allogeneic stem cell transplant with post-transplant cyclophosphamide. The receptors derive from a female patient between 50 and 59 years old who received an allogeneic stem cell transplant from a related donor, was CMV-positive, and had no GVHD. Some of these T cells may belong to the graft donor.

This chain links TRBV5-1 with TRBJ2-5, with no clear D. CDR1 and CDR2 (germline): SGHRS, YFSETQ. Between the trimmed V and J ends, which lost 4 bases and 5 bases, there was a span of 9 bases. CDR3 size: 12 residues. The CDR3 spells CASSAGAETQYF. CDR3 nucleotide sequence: TGCGCCAGCAGCGCCGGAGCGGAGACCCAGTACTTC.

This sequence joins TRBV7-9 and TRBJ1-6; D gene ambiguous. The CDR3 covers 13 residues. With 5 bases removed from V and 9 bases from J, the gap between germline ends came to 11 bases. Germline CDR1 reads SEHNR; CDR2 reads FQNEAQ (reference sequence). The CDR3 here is CASSPGSASPLHF. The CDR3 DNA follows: TGTGCCAGCAGCCCCGGGTCAGCTTCACCCCTCCACTTT.

The CDR3: CASISPVYEQYF. In DNA form, the CDR3 reads TGTGCCAGCATAAGTCCGGTCTACGAGCAGTACTTC. V usage is TRBV6-5 and J usage is TRBJ2-7, with D hard to call. Trimming left V 7 bases short and J 3 bases short, with 10 bases between. This CDR3 comprises 12 residues. Looked up from germline, CDR1 is MNHEY and CDR2 is SVGAGI.

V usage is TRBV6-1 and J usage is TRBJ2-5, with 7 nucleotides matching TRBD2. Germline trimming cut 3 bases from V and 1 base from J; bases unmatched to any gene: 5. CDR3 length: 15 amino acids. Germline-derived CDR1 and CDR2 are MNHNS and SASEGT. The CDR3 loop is CASSEWWGGQETQYF. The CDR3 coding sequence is TGTGCCAGCAGTGAGTGGTGGGGGGGCCAAGAGACCCAGTACTTC.

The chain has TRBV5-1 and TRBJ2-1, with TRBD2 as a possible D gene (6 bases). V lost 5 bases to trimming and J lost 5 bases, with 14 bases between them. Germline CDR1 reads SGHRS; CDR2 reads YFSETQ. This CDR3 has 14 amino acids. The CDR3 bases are TGCGCCAGCAGACCGGGACTCCAAGACAATGAGCAGTTCTTC. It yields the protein CASRPGLQDNEQFF. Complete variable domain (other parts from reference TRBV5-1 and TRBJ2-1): KAGVTQTPRYLIKTRGQQVTLSCSPISGHRSVSWYQQTPGQGLQFLFEYFSETQRNKGNFPGRFSGRQFSNSRSEMNVSTLELGDSALYLCASRPGLQDNEQFFGPGTRLTVL.

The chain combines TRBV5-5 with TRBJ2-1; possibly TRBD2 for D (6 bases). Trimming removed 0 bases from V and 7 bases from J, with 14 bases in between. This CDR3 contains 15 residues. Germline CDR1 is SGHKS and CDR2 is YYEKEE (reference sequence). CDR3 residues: CASSLERESFNEQFF. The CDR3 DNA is TGTGCCAGCAGCTTGGAACGGGAGTCGTTTAATGAGCAGTTCTTC.

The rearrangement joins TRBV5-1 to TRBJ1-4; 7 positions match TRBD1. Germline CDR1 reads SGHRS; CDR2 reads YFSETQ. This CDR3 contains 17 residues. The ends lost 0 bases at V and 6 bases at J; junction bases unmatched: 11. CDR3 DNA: TGCGCCAGCAGCTTGGCGATAGGGGGCGCAGGGCATGAAAAACTGTTTTTT. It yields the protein CASSLAIGGAGHEKLFF.

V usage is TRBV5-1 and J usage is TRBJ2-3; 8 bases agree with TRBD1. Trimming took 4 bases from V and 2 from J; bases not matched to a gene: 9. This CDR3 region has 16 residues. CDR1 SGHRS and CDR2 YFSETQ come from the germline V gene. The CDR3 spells CASSRAGTGNTDTQYF. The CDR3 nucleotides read TGCGCCAGCAGCCGGGCGGGGACAGGCAACACAGATACGCAGTATTTT.

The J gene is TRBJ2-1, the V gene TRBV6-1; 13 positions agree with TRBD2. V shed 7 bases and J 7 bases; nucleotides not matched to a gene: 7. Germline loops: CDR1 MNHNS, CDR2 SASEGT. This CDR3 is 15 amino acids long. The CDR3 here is CASTLLAGGPNEQFF. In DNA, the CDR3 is TGTGCCAGCACCTTACTAGCGGGGGGGCCTAATGAGCAGTTCTTC.

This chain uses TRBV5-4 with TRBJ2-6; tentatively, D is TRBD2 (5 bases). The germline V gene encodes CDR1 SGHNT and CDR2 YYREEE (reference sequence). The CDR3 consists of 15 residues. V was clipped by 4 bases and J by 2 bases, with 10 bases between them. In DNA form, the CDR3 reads TGTGCCAGCAGCACGGAGGTCACTGGGGCCAACGTCCTGACTTTC. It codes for CASSTEVTGANVLTF.

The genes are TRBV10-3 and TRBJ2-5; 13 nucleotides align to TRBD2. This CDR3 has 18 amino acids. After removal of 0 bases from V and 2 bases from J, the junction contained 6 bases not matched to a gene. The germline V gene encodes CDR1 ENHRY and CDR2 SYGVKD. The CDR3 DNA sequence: TGTGCCATCAGTGAGTCGGGACCGGGACTAGCGGGACAAGAGACCCAGTACTTC. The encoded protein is CAISESGPGLAGQETQYF.

The CDR3 sequence is CASSLTLNSYEQYF. Here the CDR3 DNA reads TGTGCCAGCAGTTTGACGTTGAACTCCTACGAGCAGTACTTC. The chain is built from TRBV5-5 and TRBJ2-5; D unclear. The tail of the sequence fits TRBJ2-7 better, so the J call may be wrong. The CDR3 is made up of 14 amino acids. CDR1 is SGHKS and CDR2 is YYEKEE in the germline V gene (reference sequence).

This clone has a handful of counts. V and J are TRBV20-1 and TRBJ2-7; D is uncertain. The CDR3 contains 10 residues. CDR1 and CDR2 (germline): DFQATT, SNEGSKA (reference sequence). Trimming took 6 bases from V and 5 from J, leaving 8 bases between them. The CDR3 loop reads CSALEDEQYF. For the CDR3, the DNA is TGCAGTGCCCTTGAGGACGAGCAGTACTTC.

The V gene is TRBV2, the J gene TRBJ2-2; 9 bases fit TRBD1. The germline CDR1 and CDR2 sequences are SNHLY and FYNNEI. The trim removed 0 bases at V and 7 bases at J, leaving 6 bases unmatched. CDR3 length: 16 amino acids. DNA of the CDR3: TGTGCCAGCAGTGAAGCCAGGGACAGGGCGGACGGGGAGCTGTTTTTT. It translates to CASSEARDRADGELFF. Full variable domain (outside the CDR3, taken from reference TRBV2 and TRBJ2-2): EPEVTQTPSHQVTQMGQEVILRCVPISNHLYFYWYRQILGQKVEFLVSFYNNEISEKSEIFDDQFSVERPDGSNFTLKIRSTKLEDSAMYFCASSEARDRADGELFFGEGSRLTVL.

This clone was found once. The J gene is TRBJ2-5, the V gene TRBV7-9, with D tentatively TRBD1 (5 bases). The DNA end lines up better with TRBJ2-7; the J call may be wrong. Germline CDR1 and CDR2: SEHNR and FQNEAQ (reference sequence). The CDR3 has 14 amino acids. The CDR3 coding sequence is TGTGCCAGCAAACAAGGACAACCCTGGGCCGAGCAGTACTTC. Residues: CASKQGQPWAEQYF.

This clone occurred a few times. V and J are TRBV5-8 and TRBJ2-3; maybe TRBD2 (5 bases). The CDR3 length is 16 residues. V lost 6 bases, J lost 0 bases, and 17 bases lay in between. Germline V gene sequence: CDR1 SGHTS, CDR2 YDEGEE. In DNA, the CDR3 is TGTGCCAGCACGATCCGCCAGCGGCTTAGCACAGATACGCAGTATTTT. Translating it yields CASTIRQRLSTDTQYF.

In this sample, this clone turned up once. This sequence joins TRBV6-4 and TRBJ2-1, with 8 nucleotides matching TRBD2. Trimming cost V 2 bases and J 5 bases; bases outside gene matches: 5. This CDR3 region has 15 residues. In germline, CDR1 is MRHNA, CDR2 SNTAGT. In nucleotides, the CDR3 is TGTGCCAGCAGTGACCCTAGCGGGTACGACAATGAGCAGTTCTTC. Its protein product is CASSDPSGYDNEQFF.

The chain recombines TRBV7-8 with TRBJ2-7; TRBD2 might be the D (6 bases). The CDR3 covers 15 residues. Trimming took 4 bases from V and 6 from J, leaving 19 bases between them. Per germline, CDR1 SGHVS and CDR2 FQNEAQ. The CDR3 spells CASSSPLEGPGEQYF. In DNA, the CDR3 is TGTGCCAGCAGCTCACCTTTGGAGGGGCCGGGCGAGCAGTACTTC. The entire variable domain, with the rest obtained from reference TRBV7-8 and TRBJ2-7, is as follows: GAGVSQSPRYKVAKRGQDVALRCDPISGHVSLFWYQQALGQGPEFLTYFQNEAQLDKSGLPSDRFFAERPEGSVSTLKIQRTQQEDSAVYLCASSSPLEGPGEQYFGPGTRLTVT.

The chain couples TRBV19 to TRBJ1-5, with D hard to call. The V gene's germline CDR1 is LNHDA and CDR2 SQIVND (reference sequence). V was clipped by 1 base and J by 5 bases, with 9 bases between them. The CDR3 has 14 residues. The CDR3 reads CASSIGSEDQPQHF. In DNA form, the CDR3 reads TGTGCCAGTAGTATAGGATCTGAGGATCAGCCCCAGCATTTT.

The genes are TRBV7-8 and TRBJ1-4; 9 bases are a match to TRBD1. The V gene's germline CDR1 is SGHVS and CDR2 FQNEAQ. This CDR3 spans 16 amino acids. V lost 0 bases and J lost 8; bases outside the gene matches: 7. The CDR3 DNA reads TGTGCCAGCAGCTTAGCCAACAGGGGGCCGACGGAAAAACTGTTTTTT. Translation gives CASSLANRGPTEKLFF.

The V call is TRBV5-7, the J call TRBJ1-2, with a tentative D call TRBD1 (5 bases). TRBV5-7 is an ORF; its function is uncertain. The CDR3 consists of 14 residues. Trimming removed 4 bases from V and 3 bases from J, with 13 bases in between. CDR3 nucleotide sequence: TGTGCCAGCAGCGCCGGGACTGGGGACTATGGCTACACCTTC. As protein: CASSAGTGDYGYTF.

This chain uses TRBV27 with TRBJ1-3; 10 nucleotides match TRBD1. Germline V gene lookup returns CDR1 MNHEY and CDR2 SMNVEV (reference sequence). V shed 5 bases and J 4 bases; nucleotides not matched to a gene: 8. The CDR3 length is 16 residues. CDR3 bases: TGTGCCAGCAGTCCGACAGGGGGCGCATTCGGAAACACCATATATTTT. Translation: CASSPTGGAFGNTIYF.

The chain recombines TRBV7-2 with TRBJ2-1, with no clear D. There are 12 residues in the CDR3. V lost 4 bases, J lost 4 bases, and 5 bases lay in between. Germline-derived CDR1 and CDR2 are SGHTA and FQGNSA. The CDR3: CASSSVYNEQFF. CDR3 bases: TGTGCCAGCAGCTCAGTTTACAATGAGCAGTTCTTC.

In DNA form, the CDR3 reads TGTGCCAGCAGCAAAAACAGGGTCCAGCCCCAGCATTTT. Translating it yields CASSKNRVQPQHF. The chain has TRBV11-2 and TRBJ1-5; tentatively, D is TRBD1 (6 bases). This CDR3 spans 13 amino acids. Germline values: CDR1 SGHAT, CDR2 FQNNGV. The germline V and J ends were trimmed by 5 bases and 7 bases, with 12 bases remaining between them. The variable domain in full, with the rest retrieved from reference TRBV11-2 and TRBJ1-5, is EAGVAQSPRYKIIEKRQSVAFWCNPISGHATLYWYQQILGQGPKLLIQFQNNGVVDDSQLPKDRFSAERLKGVDSTLKIQPAKLEDSAVYLCASSKNRVQPQHFGDGTRLSIL.

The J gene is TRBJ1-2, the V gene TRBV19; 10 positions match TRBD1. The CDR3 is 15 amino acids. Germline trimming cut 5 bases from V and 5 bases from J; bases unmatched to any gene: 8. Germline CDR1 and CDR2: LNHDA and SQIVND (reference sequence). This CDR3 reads CASSPGGTGDYGYTF. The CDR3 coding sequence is TGTGCCAGTAGTCCCGGGGGGACAGGGGATTATGGCTACACCTTC.

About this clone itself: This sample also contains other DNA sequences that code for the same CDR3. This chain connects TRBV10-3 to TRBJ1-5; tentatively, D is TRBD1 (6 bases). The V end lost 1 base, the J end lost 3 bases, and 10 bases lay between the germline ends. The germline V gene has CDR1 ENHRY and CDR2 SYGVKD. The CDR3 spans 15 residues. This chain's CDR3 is CAISEYRQDNQPQHF. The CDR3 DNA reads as TGTGCCATCAGTGAGTATAGACAGGACAATCAGCCCCAGCATTTT.